The 18 T cell receptor beta chains below come from one sample, sequenced in a study of T cell changes during pregnancy in multiple sclerosis. The table came from immunoSEQ multiplex PCR; TCRdb's copy has only in-frame clones and leaves some out. In the table there are about 59,000 clones, about 95% of which are singletons. This specimen was CD8+ T cells from peripheral blood mononuclear cells, taken after pregnancy. These receptor sequences come from a female donor with multiple sclerosis, enrolled in a pregnancy study.

The J gene is TRBJ2-7, the V gene TRBV5-4; the match to TRBD2 covers 9 bases. Trimming took 4 bases from V and 0 from J; bases not matched to a gene: 5. Per germline, CDR1 SGHNT and CDR2 YYREEE (reference sequence). The CDR3 is made up of 15 amino acids. CDR3 in amino acids: CASSATSGSSYEQYF. CDR3 nucleotide sequence: TGTGCCAGCAGCGCGACTAGCGGAAGCTCCTACGAGCAGTACTTC.

The V gene is TRBV30, the J gene TRBJ1-3; TRBD1 aligns across 11 bases. This CDR3 has 16 residues. Germline trimming cut 0 bases from V and 0 bases from J; bases unmatched to any gene: 1. The germline V gene encodes CDR1 GTSNPN and CDR2 SVGIG (reference sequence). The DNA of the CDR3 is TGTGCCTGGAGTGTCGGGACAGGGGGCTCTGGAAACACCATATATTTT. This encodes CAWSVGTGGSGNTIYF.

The chain carries TRBV27 and TRBJ2-2; D is possibly TRBD2 (6 bases). The CDR3 is made up of 17 amino acids. With 5 bases removed from V and 3 bases from J, the gap between germline ends came to 19 bases. Germline CDR1 is MNHEY and CDR2 is SMNVEV (reference sequence). In DNA form, the CDR3 reads TGTGCCAGCAGTCCTATTGTTAGCGGTTGGGACACCGGGGAGCTGTTTTTT. This sequence encodes CASSPIVSGWDTGELFF.

The rearrangement uses TRBV9 and TRBJ1-4, with 8 bases aligning to TRBD1. This CDR3 has 14 residues. CDR1 and CDR2 (germline): SGDLS, YYNGEE. V shed 4 bases, J shed 3 bases, and the junction held 2 bases outside the gene matches. CDR3 DNA: TGTGCCAGCAGCAAACAGGGGGCTAATGAAAAACTGTTTTTT. Protein sequence: CASSKQGANEKLFF.

The rearrangement uses TRBV6-6 and TRBJ2-7, with a tentative D call TRBD1 (5 bases). V was shortened by 2 bases and J by 4 bases, with 12 bases between the two germline ends. This CDR3 is built from 14 residues. Germline V gene sequence: CDR1 MNHNY, CDR2 SVGAGI (reference sequence). DNA of the CDR3: TGTGCCAGCAGTTACCTAGAGACAGAGTACGAGCAGTACTTC. Translated, it gives CASSYLETEYEQYF.

The chain uses TRBV6-5 and TRBJ1-1; a possible D gene is TRBD1 (6 bases). The V gene's germline CDR1 is MNHEY and CDR2 SVGAGI. Trimming removed 2 bases from V and 6 bases from J, with 13 bases in between. The CDR3 spans 14 residues. The CDR3 DNA sequence: TGTGCCAGCAGTTACGTAGAAGAGGGGGCTGAAGCTTTCTTT. Encoded protein: CASSYVEEGAEAFF.

The chain couples TRBV4-1 to TRBJ1-3; D gene unclear. V dropped 3 bases and J dropped 0 bases, with 6 bases sitting between them. This CDR3 has 14 amino acids. CDR1 is MGHRA, CDR2 YSYEKL, per germline. The CDR3 DNA sequence: TGCGCCAGCAGCCAGCGGGGCTCTGGAAACACCATATATTTT. Its translation is CASSQRGSGNTIYF.

The chain has TRBV29-1 and TRBJ2-1, with 10 positions matching TRBD1. Unmatched junction bases numbered 6, after V lost 4 bases and J lost 6 bases. Per germline, CDR1 SQVTM and CDR2 ANQGSEA. This CDR3 has 14 residues. CDR3 bases: TGCAGCGTTGGAGGGACAGGGGTGGTCAATGAGCAGTTCTTC. Translated: CSVGGTGVVNEQFF.

With regard to this clone: No DNA is shown, since the ends of the CDR3 on it are uncertain; the CDR3 is the one TCRdb lists. The chain uses TRBV19 and TRBJ2-2; TRBD2, the table's D call, lacks a check against the DNA. The CDR3 sequence runs 16 residues, both termini included. From germline, CDR1 is LNHDA and CDR2 SQIVND (reference sequence). CDR3 sequence reads: CASTSGLLVGTGELFF.

This clone was detected only once. The chain carries TRBV7-9 and TRBJ1-2, with D perhaps TRBD1 (5 bases). Germline-derived CDR1 and CDR2 are SEHNR and FQNEAQ (reference sequence). The CDR3 is made up of 14 amino acids. V was pared by 10 bases and J by 4 bases, with 19 bases between. In nucleotides, the CDR3 is TGTGCCACCGGAGGGACCGAGATTGTCTATGGCTACACCTTC. It encodes CATGGTEIVYGYTF.

The V call is TRBV11-2, the J call TRBJ2-3; 7 nucleotides line up with TRBD1. The V gene's germline CDR1 is SGHAT and CDR2 FQNNGV. The V and J ends lost 6 bases and 2 bases, in that order; junction bases with no gene match: 8. The CDR3 consists of 15 residues. CDR3 bases: TGTGCCAGCAGTCTCGACAGGGTAAACACAGATACGCAGTATTTT. Amino acids: CASSLDRVNTDTQYF.

DNA for the CDR3: TGTGCCAGCAGCTCGCTGCTAGCGGGAGGCGAGGCAGATACGCAGTATTTT. Translated, it gives CASSSLLAGGEADTQYF. This chain links TRBV5-5 with TRBJ2-3; TRBD2 agrees at 11 bases. Germline trimming cut 3 bases from V and 4 bases from J; bases unmatched to any gene: 10. The CDR3 runs to 17 residues. Germline V lookup: CDR1 SGHKS, CDR2 YYEKEE (reference sequence).

The rearrangement uses TRBV6-5 and TRBJ2-6, with D uncertain. The germline V gene encodes CDR1 MNHEY and CDR2 SVGAGI. This CDR3 is 14 amino acids long. Trimming pared 6 bases from V and 0 bases from J, leaving 6 bases between. The CDR3 bases are TGTGCCAGCAGGGTGGCCTCTGGGGCCAACGTCCTGACTTTC. Amino acids: CASRVASGANVLTF.

V is TRBV28 and J is TRBJ1-1; D perhaps matches TRBD1 (6 bases). The CDR3 contains 15 residues. CDR1 MDHEN and CDR2 SYDVKM come from the germline V gene. The ends were cut back, 4 bases at V and 4 bases at J, with 16 bases in the middle. DNA for the CDR3: TGTGCCAGCAGTTCCGCCGGGGGGCGCGGCACTGAAGCTTTCTTT. The encoded protein is CASSSAGGRGTEAFF.

The chain carries TRBV6-1 and TRBJ1-5; D gene unclear. V lost 0 bases to trimming and J lost 4 bases, with 4 bases between them. In germline, CDR1 is MNHNS, CDR2 SASEGT. The length of the CDR3 is 13 residues. The CDR3 loop reads CASSEAGNQPQHF. CDR3 DNA: TGTGCCAGCAGTGAAGCCGGGAATCAGCCCCAGCATTTT.

The chain employs TRBV28 and TRBJ2-1; 8 nucleotides line up with TRBD1. The V segment lost 6 bases and the J segment 3 bases; nucleotides outside the gene matches: 4. This CDR3 spans 14 amino acids. Per the germline V gene, CDR1 is MDHEN and CDR2 is SYDVKM. The CDR3 nucleotides are TGTGCCAGCAGCGAGGACAGGGACTACAATGAGCAGTTCTTC. Its translation: CASSEDRDYNEQFF.

V and J are TRBV7-9 and TRBJ2-1, with TRBD1 matching 10 bases. The V and J ends lost 5 bases and 5 bases, in that order; junction bases with no gene match: 6. This CDR3 is built from 15 residues. Germline CDR1 reads SEHNR; CDR2 reads FQNEAQ (reference sequence). For the CDR3, the DNA is TGTGCCAGCAGCCTTGGACAGGGGGACCACAATGAGCAGTTCTTC. Protein sequence: CASSLGQGDHNEQFF.

The chain couples TRBV6-1 to TRBJ2-2, with a tentative D call TRBD2 (5 bases). Looked up from germline, CDR1 is MNHNS and CDR2 is SASEGT. Trimming removed 2 bases from V and 3 bases from J, with 7 bases in between. This CDR3 region has 14 residues. This CDR3 is CASSEIGDTGELFF. CDR3 DNA: TGTGCCAGCAGTGAAATCGGGGACACCGGGGAGCTGTTTTTT.